This TCR beta chain comes out of a study of blood T cell repertoires in COVID-19. Looking at the study overall: Donors in the United States, Italy and Spain gave samples during acute or convalescent COVID-19.

V lost 7 bases, J lost 5 bases, and 8 bases stayed unmatched. CDR1 is SQVTM and CDR2 is ANQGSEA in the germline V gene. This CDR3 contains 14 residues. The table lists this clone with a count of one. Per the authors' pipeline: Scientists estimated how many nucleated cells there were by amplifying reference gene primers. The repertoire was sequenced with immunoSEQ multiplex PCR; TCRdb's copy has only in-frame clones and lacks some. V, J and clone size derive from that table, while D and trimming were established from the DNA sequence. The data contain around 100,000 clones, 60% to 80% of them singletons.

The TCR originated in a man aged 55-75 years with active or convalescent COVID-19. Sequencing used peripheral blood. The rearrangement uses TRBV29-1 and TRBJ2-2; 9 positions agree with TRBD1. The CDR3 loop is CSAKGQGGTGELFF. CDR3 coding DNA: TGCAGCGCCAAGGGACAGGGAGGGACCGGGGAGCTGTTTTTT.